A few counts support the clone carrying this T cell receptor beta chain. Its specificity is unknown. TCRdb redid the calling of the 5' RACE reads with MiXCR, one entry per CDR3 protein. This table holds around 500,000 distinct CDR3 sequences, about a fifth found once. This sample stems from a study of T cells after yellow fever vaccination. The CDR3 contains 16 residues. CDR1 and CDR2 from the germline V gene are SGHDT and YYEEEE. Trimming took 1 base from V and 10 from J; bases not matched to a gene: 12. Study conclusions and caveats: Of the clonotypes, a small share occurred in both CD4 and CD8 compartments. Though weaker, the secondary response peaked faster, on day 5 versus 15. Re-detected after boosting: most primary clones, almost 98% of CD4 and 88% of CD8.

The sequencing used PBMCs, collected roughly 20 days after the first yellow fever vaccination. The gene calls are TRBV5-6 and TRBJ2-3, with 10 bases lining up with TRBD1. The TCR sequence derives from a man in his late teens or twenties who received the YFV17D yellow fever vaccine. The CDR3 region has the DNA TGTGCCAGCAGCTTGTTCGGGACAGGGGCCGAGATGGCGCAGTATTTT. This sequence encodes CASSLFGTGAEMAQYF.